The TCR beta chain described here comes from a study of blood T cell repertoires in COVID-19. Per the study methods: Estimated nucleated cell counts came from reference gene primer amplification. Produced via immunoSEQ multiplex PCR; TCRdb's table is partial and in-frame only. V and J calls and clone size are as listed in that table; D and trimming were resolved from the DNA. The data hold about 200,000 clones, with around 75% observed a single time. J lost 3 bases, V lost 5 bases, and 3 bases had no gene match. In germline, CDR1 is LNHNV, CDR2 YYDKDF (reference sequence). The CDR3 totals 14 residues.

The genes are TRBV15 and TRBJ1-5; 8 bases are shared with TRBD1. Sequenced: peripheral blood. The sequence came from a woman aged 40 to 50 with COVID-19, enrolled during active disease. DNA for the CDR3: TGTGCCACCAGCGGACAGGGTAACAATCAGCCCCAGCATTTT. Protein product: CATSGQGNNQPQHF.